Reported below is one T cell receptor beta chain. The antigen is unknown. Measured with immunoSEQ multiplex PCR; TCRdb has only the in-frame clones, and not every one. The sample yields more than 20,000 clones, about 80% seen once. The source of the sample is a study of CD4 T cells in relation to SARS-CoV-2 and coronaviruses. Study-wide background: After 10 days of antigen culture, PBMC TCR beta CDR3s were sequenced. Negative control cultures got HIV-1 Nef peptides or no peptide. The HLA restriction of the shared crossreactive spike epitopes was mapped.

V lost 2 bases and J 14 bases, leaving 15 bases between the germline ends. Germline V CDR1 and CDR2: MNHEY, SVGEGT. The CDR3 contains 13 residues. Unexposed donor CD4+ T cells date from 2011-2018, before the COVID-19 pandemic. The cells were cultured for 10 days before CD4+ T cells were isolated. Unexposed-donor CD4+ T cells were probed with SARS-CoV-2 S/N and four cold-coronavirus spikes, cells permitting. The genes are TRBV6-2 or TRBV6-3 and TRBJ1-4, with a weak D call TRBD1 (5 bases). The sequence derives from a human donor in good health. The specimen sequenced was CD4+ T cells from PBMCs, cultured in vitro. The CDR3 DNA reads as TGTGCCAGCAGTTACACAGGACACTTCAAGCTGTTTTTT. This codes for CASSYTGHFKLFF.